This TCR beta chain comes out of a study of T cells after somatic rescue of genetic block. Some clones are missing from TCRdb's copy, which holds only in-frame ones; the method was immunoSEQ multiplex PCR. The data show under 15,000 clones, over 65% seen once. In germline, CDR1 is SNHLY, CDR2 FYNNEI. The CDR3 consists of 17 residues. V gene TRBV2 combines with J gene TRBJ1-2; tentative D call: TRBD1 (6 bases). Sequencing input: peripheral blood mononuclear cells (PBMCs). The receptor comes from a boy aged 5-17 years. CDR3 in amino acids: CANQQGRVKGFNYGYTF. The CDR3, as DNA: TGTGCTAACCAGCAGGGGAGGGTAAAAGGGTTTAACTATGGCTACACCTTC.